One T cell receptor (beta chain) is described in this entry. Its matching antigen is unknown. The sample belongs to a study of cytomegalovirus exposure and HLA in healthy donors. Study findings and constraints: One variant, a missense change in DCLRE1C, was linked in a later analysis to TCR beta V- and J-gene trimming.

With 60 Vbeta and 13 Jbeta primers, the PCR was carried out. Assay used: immunoSEQ multiplex PCR; TCRdb lists only in-frame clones, some missing. The sample carries approximately 180,000 clones, roughly 76% recorded once. V shed 7 bases, J shed 1 base, and the junction held 7 bases outside the gene matches. Looked up from germline, CDR1 is SNHLY and CDR2 is FYNNEI. There are 16 residues in the CDR3. This TCR was recovered from a woman between 18 and 29 years old in good health and CMV-seropositive. The sample consisted of PBMCs. J is TRBJ2-5 and V is TRBV2; 12 positions agree with TRBD1. CDR3 sequence reads: CASKRDRGLFQETQYF. DNA for the CDR3: TGTGCCAGCAAAAGGGACAGGGGGCTGTTCCAAGAGACCCAGTACTTC.